These 31 T cell receptor beta chains originate from one sample sequenced in a study of cytomegalovirus exposure and HLA in healthy donors. The assay was immunoSEQ multiplex PCR, and TCRdb's table has in-frame clones only and misses some. The repertoire holds 150,000 to 200,000 clones, with 85% as singletons. Sequencing was done on a sample of PBMCs. These receptors all come from a man aged 18 to 30 in good health and CMV-seropositive.

V gene TRBV4-1 combines with J gene TRBJ2-7; D gene unclear. Germline CDR1 MGHRA, CDR2 YSYEKL. CDR3 length: 16 amino acids. The ends were cut back, 3 bases at V and 4 bases at J, with 19 bases in the middle. The CDR3: CASSQSSRGGYYEQYF. The DNA for the CDR3 is TGCGCCAGCAGCCAGTCGTCCCGCGGCGGCTATTACGAGCAGTACTTC.

V and J are TRBV2 and TRBJ1-2; D is possibly TRBD1 (5 bases). Germline V CDR1 and CDR2: SNHLY, FYNNEI. V gave up 8 bases and J gave up 7 bases, with 14 bases separating them. The CDR3 extends over 12 amino acids. The CDR3 is CASAQGPGGYTF. The CDR3 DNA reads TGTGCCAGCGCCCAGGGTCCTGGTGGCTACACCTTC.

The chain has TRBV28 and TRBJ1-2; D unclear. V was shortened by 6 bases and J by 8 bases, with 19 bases between the two germline ends. Germline CDR1 reads MDHEN; CDR2 reads SYDVKM. This CDR3 has 14 amino acids. For the CDR3, the DNA is TGTGCCAGCAGGCGCCCGACCGGGATTCCGGGCTACACCTTC. The encoded protein is CASRRPTGIPGYTF.

This sequence joins TRBV6-4 and TRBJ2-7, with TRBD2 as a possible D gene (6 bases). Germline V gives CDR1 MRHNA, CDR2 SNTAGT. The CDR3 is 18 residues long. The ends were cut back, 0 bases at V and 2 bases at J, with 20 bases in the middle. CDR3 loop: CASSDSKVLGGEAYEQYF. CDR3 in DNA: TGTGCCAGCAGTGACTCGAAGGTATTGGGCGGGGAGGCCTACGAGCAGTACTTC.

This clone has a handful of counts. The J gene is TRBJ1-1, the V gene TRBV2; D gene ambiguous. Germline V gene sequence: CDR1 SNHLY, CDR2 FYNNEI. The V end was cut by 0 bases, the J end by 8 bases, with 13 bases between. The length of the CDR3 is 14 residues. The CDR3 nucleotides read TGTGCCAGCAGTGAAGCGGGAGGGAGGGCGGAAGCTTTCTTT. Its translation: CASSEAGGRAEAFF.

V is TRBV6-5 and J is TRBJ2-5, with D unresolved. Germline V gives CDR1 MNHEY, CDR2 SVGAGI. The length of the CDR3 is 13 residues. The V end was cut by 5 bases, the J end by 4 bases, with 11 bases between. This chain's CDR3 is CASSVRRTETQYF. The CDR3 bases are TGTGCCAGCAGTGTTCGGAGAACAGAGACCCAGTACTTC.

V and J are TRBV6-1 and TRBJ1-1; tentatively, D is TRBD1 (6 bases). V lost 6 bases to trimming and J lost 1 base, with 15 bases between them. From germline, CDR1 is MNHNS and CDR2 SASEGT. The CDR3 loop spans 15 amino acids. CDR3: CASRQGGVGNTEAFF. As DNA, the CDR3 is TGTGCCAGCAGACAGGGTGGGGTCGGGAACACTGAAGCTTTCTTT.

The chain links TRBV30 to TRBJ1-5; 11 nucleotides match TRBD1. The CDR3 spans 17 residues. Trimming at V came to 0 bases and at J to 6 bases, leaving 10 bases not matched to a gene. Germline V gene lookup returns CDR1 GTSNPN and CDR2 SVGIG (reference sequence). DNA for the CDR3: TGTGCCTGGAGTGTAAGTCGGACAGGGGGCGCGAGTCAGCCCCAGCATTTT. It is translated as CAWSVSRTGGASQPQHF.

The V gene is TRBV6-4, the J gene TRBJ2-6, with 8 nucleotides matching TRBD2. CDR1 and CDR2 from the germline V gene are MRHNA and SNTAGT. V shed 5 bases, J shed 0 bases, and the junction held 15 bases outside the gene matches. The CDR3 is 20 residues long. CDR3 in DNA: TGTGCCAGCAGTCGCCGGGGGAGGGGACTAGGGAGCTCTGGGGCCAACGTCCTGACTTTC. This translates into CASSRRGRGLGSSGANVLTF.

The CDR3 DNA is TGCGCCAGCAGCCAAGCGGGGATCAACTACGAGCAGTACTTC. As protein: CASSQAGINYEQYF. The chain combines TRBV4-1 with TRBJ2-7; D is perhaps TRBD2 (5 bases). CDR1 and CDR2 (germline): MGHRA, YSYEKL. With 1 base removed from V and 3 bases from J, the gap between germline ends came to 10 bases. This CDR3 comprises 14 residues.

V is TRBV27 and J is TRBJ2-7, with 8 bases matching TRBD1. Germline V gene lookup returns CDR1 MNHEY and CDR2 SMNVEV (reference sequence). There are 17 residues in the CDR3. J gave up 1 base and V 3 bases, and 11 bases lay outside the gene matches. The CDR3 DNA is TGTGCCAGCAGTTTTTCACAGACGGGACAGGTGTCCTACGAGCAGTACTTC. It specifies CASSFSQTGQVSYEQYF.

This rearrangement joins TRBV28 to TRBJ2-5; D gene uncertain. Germline-derived CDR1 and CDR2 are MDHEN and SYDVKM. The V and J ends lost 1 base and 5 bases respectively, with 14 bases between them. The CDR3 is made up of 15 amino acids. The DNA of the CDR3 is TGTGCCAGCAGTTTATCTTTGGCAGGTCAGGAGACCCAGTACTTC. The encoded protein is CASSLSLAGQETQYF.

The CDR3: CASSQDPGGSQPQHF. The CDR3 nucleotides read TGCGCCAGCAGCCAAGATCCGGGTGGGAGTCAGCCCCAGCATTTT. This chain joins TRBV4-1 and TRBJ1-5, with no clear D. The CDR3 spans 15 residues. The V gene lost 0 bases and the J gene lost 6 bases, with 12 bases spanning the gap. From germline, CDR1 is MGHRA and CDR2 YSYEKL.

The chain is built from TRBV25-1 and TRBJ1-1; D might be TRBD1 (6 bases). Germline CDR1 reads MGHDK; CDR2 reads SYGVNS. Trimming took off 8 bases at V and 1 base at J, with 11 bases between the two ends. The CDR3 runs to 13 residues. The CDR3 loop is CASGPRGNTEAFF. Written as DNA, the CDR3 is TGTGCCAGCGGCCCCAGGGGGAACACTGAAGCTTTCTTT.

The V gene is TRBV18, the J gene TRBJ2-1, with D maybe TRBD2 (6 bases). V lost 3 bases, J lost 0 bases, and 15 bases lay in between. CDR1 and CDR2 from the germline V gene are KGHSH and LQKENI. The CDR3 sequence is 17 residues long. The CDR3 is CASSPPLSGHSYNEQFF. The CDR3 nucleotides are TGTGCCAGCTCACCGCCCCTTAGCGGCCACTCCTACAATGAGCAGTTCTTC. The full variable domain, its missing parts supplied by reference TRBV18 and TRBJ2-1, is NAGVMQNPRHLVRRRGQEARLRCSPMKGHSHVYWYRQLPEEGLKFMVYLQKENIIDESGMPKERFSAEFPKEGPSILRIQQVVRGDSAAYFCASSPPLSGHSYNEQFFGPGTRLTVL.

The chain has TRBV14 and TRBJ2-1, with D possibly being TRBD2 (6 bases). Germline V CDR1 and CDR2: SGHDN, FVKESK. V was trimmed by 1 base and J by 10 bases, leaving 20 bases between them. There are 16 residues in the CDR3. The CDR3 DNA is TGTGCCAGCAGCCAAGTCGCGGGGCCACAATTTAACGAGCAGTTCTTC. Protein: CASSQVAGPQFNEQFF. Full variable domain (outside the CDR3, taken from reference TRBV14 and TRBJ2-1): EAGVTQFPSHSVIEKGQTVTLRCDPISGHDNLYWYRRVMGKEIKFLLHFVKESKQDESGMPNNRFLAERTGGTYSTLKVQPAELEDSGVYFCASSQVAGPQFNEQFFGPGTRLTVL.

This chain connects TRBV7-6 to TRBJ2-1, with 13 bases that match TRBD2. The length of the CDR3 is 17 residues. The junction had 4 bases not matched to a gene; V was cut back by 5 bases and J by 0 bases. Germline V gene sequence: CDR1 SGHVS, CDR2 FNYEAQ. CDR3 DNA: TGTGCCAGCAGCGCAAGGACTAGCGGGAGCTCCTACAATGAGCAGTTCTTC. Translation: CASSARTSGSSYNEQFF.

The chain joins TRBV2 to TRBJ2-7; 8 bases are a match to TRBD2. Germline lookup yields CDR1 SNHLY and CDR2 FYNNEI. The CDR3 sequence is 14 residues long. Losses at the gene ends were 7 bases for V and 0 bases for J; bases not matched to a gene: 5. The CDR3 DNA sequence: TGTGCCAGCAACCCGCGGGGGGCCTCCTACGAGCAGTACTTC. It is translated as CASNPRGASYEQYF.

The chain has TRBV11-2 and TRBJ2-2; 8 nucleotides match TRBD2. The CDR3 runs 16 residues. The germline gives CDR1 SGHAT, CDR2 FQNNGV. V lost 1 base to trimming and J lost 4 bases; unmatched junction nucleotides: 5. CDR3 bases: TGTGCCAGCAGCTTAGGGTTGCGGGAGGCCACCGGGGAGCTGTTTTTT. The encoded protein is CASSLGLREATGELFF.

The gene calls are TRBV28 and TRBJ2-1; no clear D gene. Germline V CDR1 and CDR2: MDHEN, SYDVKM. The CDR3 sequence is 12 residues long. Trimming stripped 6 bases from V and 8 bases from J, with 11 bases between. The CDR3 DNA is TGTGCCAGCAGCGCCCTAGGCCATGAGCAGTTCTTC. It codes for CASSALGHEQFF.

This chain connects TRBV5-1 to TRBJ2-5, with no clear D. Germline V gene data show CDR1 as SGHRS and CDR2 as YFSETQ. The CDR3 runs to 20 residues. V dropped 4 bases and J dropped 1 base, with 29 bases sitting between them. The CDR3 sequence: CASSLPYTATEPPPQETQYF. CDR3 nucleotide sequence: TGCGCCAGCAGCCTTCCGTATACAGCCACTGAACCGCCGCCCCAAGAGACCCAGTACTTC. Full variable domain (missing parts from reference TRBV5-1 and TRBJ2-5): KAGVTQTPRYLIKTRGQQVTLSCSPISGHRSVSWYQQTPGQGLQFLFEYFSETQRNKGNFPGRFSGRQFSNSRSEMNVSTLELGDSALYLCASSLPYTATEPPPQETQYFGPGTRLLVL.

V and J are TRBV27 and TRBJ2-5, with TRBD2 matching 11 bases. The J call is doubtful: the DNA matches TRBJ2-7 better. The CDR3 has 17 amino acids. Germline-derived CDR1 and CDR2 are MNHEY and SMNVEV (reference sequence). CDR3 bases: TGTGCCAGCAGCCTAGCCCTCTGGACTAGCGGGCCCTACGAGCAGTACTTC. Its protein product is CASSLALWTSGPYEQYF.

The CDR3 sequence: CASSLRGSDLPTDTQYF. CDR3 DNA: TGCGCCAGCAGCTTGAGGGGCTCTGACCTACCCACAGATACGCAGTATTTT. V and J are TRBV5-1 and TRBJ2-3, with a weak D call TRBD1 (5 bases). Germline CDR1 SGHRS, CDR2 YFSETQ. The CDR3 runs 17 residues. With 1 base removed from V and 2 bases from J, the gap between germline ends came to 17 bases.

This chain connects TRBV28 to TRBJ1-4; 7 positions match TRBD1. The CDR3 extends over 13 amino acids. Germline-derived CDR1 and CDR2 are MDHEN and SYDVKM. Losses at the gene ends were 8 bases for V and 3 bases for J; bases not matched to a gene: 3. As DNA, the CDR3 is TGTGCCAGCTCGGGACAGCCTAATGAAAAACTGTTTTTT. Protein sequence: CASSGQPNEKLFF.

This sequence joins TRBV28 and TRBJ2-1; D unclear. Germline lookup yields CDR1 MDHEN and CDR2 SYDVKM. This CDR3 is 14 amino acids long. Trimming took off 8 bases at V and 4 bases at J, with 15 bases between the two ends. Here the CDR3 reads CASRYAAAYNEQFF. In DNA, the CDR3 is TGTGCCAGCCGTTATGCTGCGGCTTACAATGAGCAGTTCTTC.

The rearrangement uses TRBV5-1 and TRBJ1-2, with TRBD1 as a possible D gene (5 bases). The CDR3 totals 13 residues. Germline V gene sequence: CDR1 SGHRS, CDR2 YFSETQ. V gave up 5 bases and J gave up 2 bases, with 10 bases separating them. The CDR3 DNA follows: TGCGCCAGCAGTCAGGAGGGGAACTATGGCTACACCTTC. Its protein product is CASSQEGNYGYTF.

This clone appeared a single time. This chain uses TRBV2 with TRBJ2-5; 7 bases line up with TRBD2. The CDR3 extends over 14 amino acids. With V trimmed by 6 bases and J by 0 bases, 4 bases remained unmatched. Germline V gene data show CDR1 as SNHLY and CDR2 as FYNNEI. DNA for the CDR3: TGTGCCAGCAGGGGGGGACTAAACCAAGAGACCCAGTACTTC. This encodes CASRGGLNQETQYF.

V is TRBV29-1 and J is TRBJ2-1; 10 bases map to TRBD2. Trimming removed 6 bases from V and 2 bases from J; junction bases left unmatched: 4. The CDR3 runs to 14 residues. Germline V gene lookup returns CDR1 SQVTM and CDR2 ANQGSEA. CDR3 nucleotide sequence: TGCAGCGTGACCGGACTAGCGGCCTACAATGAGCAGTTCTTC. This gives the protein CSVTGLAAYNEQFF.

The chain recombines TRBV15 with TRBJ2-7; D may be TRBD1 (5 bases). This CDR3 spans 13 amino acids. The germline V gene encodes CDR1 LNHNV and CDR2 YYDKDF (reference sequence). Trimming shortened V by 0 bases and J by 5 bases, and 8 bases separated the two germline ends. The DNA of the CDR3 is TGTGCCACCAGCAGAGACAGGGTACACGAGCAGTACTTC. Translated, it gives CATSRDRVHEQYF.

This clone was observed a few times. The chain links TRBV7-9 to TRBJ2-7, with 10 bases aligning to TRBD1. This CDR3 is built from 15 residues. Trimming cost V 1 base and J 5 bases; bases outside gene matches: 5. Germline V CDR1 and CDR2: SEHNR, FQNEAQ (reference sequence). In DNA form, the CDR3 reads TGTGCCAGCAGCTTAGGGGACAGGGGCTGGGACGAGCAGTACTTC. As protein: CASSLGDRGWDEQYF.

This clone was detected once. V and J are TRBV9 and TRBJ2-1; 7 bases fit TRBD2. Germline V lookup: CDR1 SGDLS, CDR2 YYNGEE. This CDR3 is 15 amino acids long. The ends lost 6 bases at V and 0 bases at J; junction bases unmatched: 6. The CDR3 bases are TGTGCCAGCAAGGCGGGAGACAGCTCCTACAATGAGCAGTTCTTC. The encoded protein is CASKAGDSSYNEQFF.